This TCR beta chain was retrieved from a study of metastatic and nonmetastatic thyroid tumors. Across the study: Repertoire comparison spanned blood and tumor or nodule tissue of malignant and benign thyroid patients.

Germline CDR1 reads SGHAT; CDR2 reads FQDESV (reference sequence). The germline V and J ends were trimmed by 4 bases and 2 bases, with 13 bases remaining between them. The CDR3 totals 15 residues. All patients were treatment-naive before thyroid surgery. In the original workflow: Researchers built a distant-metastasis classifier for papillary thyroid cancer that drew on CDR3 differences across clinicopathological groups. TCRdb reanalyzed the PCR reads via MiXCR. The V and J calls reflect TCRdb's pipeline rather than the authors' work. The table includes about 38,000 clones, around 28% detected once. Sequences were obtained from blood. The chain uses TRBV11-1 and TRBJ2-3; tentative D call: TRBD2 (6 bases). The source of this sequence is a male donor with papillary thyroid cancer or a benign thyroid nodule (not recorded which). Some clones in this sample may be carry-over from other donors' samples. In DNA form, the CDR3 reads TGTGCCAGCAGCTCCTGGGAGGTAGTCACAGATACGCAGTATTTT. Translated: CASSSWEVVTDTQYF.